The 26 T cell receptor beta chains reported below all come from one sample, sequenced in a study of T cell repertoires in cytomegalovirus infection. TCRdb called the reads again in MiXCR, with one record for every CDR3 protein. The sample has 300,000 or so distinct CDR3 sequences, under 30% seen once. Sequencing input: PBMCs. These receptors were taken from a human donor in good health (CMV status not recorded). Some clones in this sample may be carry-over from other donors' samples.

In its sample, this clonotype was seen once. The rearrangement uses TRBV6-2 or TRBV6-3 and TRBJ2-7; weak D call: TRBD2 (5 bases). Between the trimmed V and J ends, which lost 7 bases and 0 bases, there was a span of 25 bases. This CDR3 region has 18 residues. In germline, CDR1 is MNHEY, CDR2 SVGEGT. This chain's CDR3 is CASTLRRRPADGSYEQYV. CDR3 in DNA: TGTGCCAGCACCCTCAGGCGGCGTCCAGCGGACGGCTCCTACGAGCAGTACGTC.

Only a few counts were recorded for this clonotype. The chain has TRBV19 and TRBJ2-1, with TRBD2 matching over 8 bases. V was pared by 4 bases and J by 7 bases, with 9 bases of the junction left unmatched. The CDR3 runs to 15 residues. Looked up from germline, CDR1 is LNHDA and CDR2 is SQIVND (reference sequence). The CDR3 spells CASSTRTSRGNEQFF. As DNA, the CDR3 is TGTGCCAGTAGTACCCGGACTAGCCGGGGGAATGAGCAGTTCTTC. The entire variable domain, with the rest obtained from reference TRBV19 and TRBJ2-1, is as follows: DGGITQSPKYLFRKEGQNVTLSCEQNLNHDAMYWYRQDPGQGLRLIYYSQIVNDFQKGDIAEGYSVSREKKESFPLTVTSAQKNPTAFYLCASSTRTSRGNEQFFGPGTRLTVL.

This CDR3 is CASSIQGNPSYEQYF. In DNA form, the CDR3 reads TGTGCCAGTAGTATACAGGGGAACCCATCCTACGAGCAGTACTTC. The chain has TRBV19 and TRBJ2-7, with D perhaps matching TRBD1 (6 bases). CDR3 size: 15 residues. Germline CDR1 and CDR2: LNHDA and SQIVND (reference sequence). The V end lost 2 bases, the J end lost 1 base, and 12 bases lay between the germline ends.

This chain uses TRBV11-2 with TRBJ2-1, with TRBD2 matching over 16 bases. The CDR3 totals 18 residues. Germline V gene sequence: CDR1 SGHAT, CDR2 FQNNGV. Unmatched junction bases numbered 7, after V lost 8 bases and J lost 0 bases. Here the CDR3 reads CASAGLAGGGDSYNEQFF. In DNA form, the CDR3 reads TGTGCCAGCGCGGGACTAGCGGGAGGGGGTGACTCCTACAATGAGCAGTTCTTC.

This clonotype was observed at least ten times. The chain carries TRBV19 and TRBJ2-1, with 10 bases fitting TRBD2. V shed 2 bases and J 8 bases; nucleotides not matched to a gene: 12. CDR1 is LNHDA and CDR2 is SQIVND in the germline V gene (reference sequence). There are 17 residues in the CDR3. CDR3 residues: CASSIIIAGGRGYEQFF. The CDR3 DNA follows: TGTGCCAGTAGTATAATAATAGCGGGGGGTCGGGGCTATGAGCAGTTCTTC. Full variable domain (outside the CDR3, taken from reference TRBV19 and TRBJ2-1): DGGITQSPKYLFRKEGQNVTLSCEQNLNHDAMYWYRQDPGQGLRLIYYSQIVNDFQKGDIAEGYSVSREKKESFPLTVTSAQKNPTAFYLCASSIIIAGGRGYEQFFGPGTRLTVL.

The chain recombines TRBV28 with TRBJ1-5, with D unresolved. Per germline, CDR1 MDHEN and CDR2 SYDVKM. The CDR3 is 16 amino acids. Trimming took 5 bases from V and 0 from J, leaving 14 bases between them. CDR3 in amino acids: CASSHRHTYSNQPQHF. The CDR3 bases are TGTGCCAGCAGTCACAGACACACCTATAGCAATCAGCCCCAGCATTTT.

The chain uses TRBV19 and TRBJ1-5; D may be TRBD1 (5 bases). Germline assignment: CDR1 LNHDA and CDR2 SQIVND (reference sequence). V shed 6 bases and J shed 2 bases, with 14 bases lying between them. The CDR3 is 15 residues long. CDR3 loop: CASRRTRDRNQPQHF. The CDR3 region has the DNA TGTGCCAGTAGAAGAACCCGGGACCGCAATCAGCCCCAGCATTTT.

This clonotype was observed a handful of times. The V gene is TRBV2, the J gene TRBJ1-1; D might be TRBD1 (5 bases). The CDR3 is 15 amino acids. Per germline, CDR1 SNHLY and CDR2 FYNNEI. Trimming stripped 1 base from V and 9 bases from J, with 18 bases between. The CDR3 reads CASSEEARKGTQAFF. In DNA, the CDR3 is TGTGCCAGCAGTGAAGAAGCCAGGAAGGGGACTCAAGCTTTCTTT.

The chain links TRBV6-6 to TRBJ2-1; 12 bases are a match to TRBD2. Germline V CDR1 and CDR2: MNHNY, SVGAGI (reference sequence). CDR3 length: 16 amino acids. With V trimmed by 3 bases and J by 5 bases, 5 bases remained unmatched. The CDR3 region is CASSYIGLAGNNEQFF. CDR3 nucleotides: TGTGCCAGCAGTTATATTGGACTAGCGGGGAACAATGAGCAGTTCTTC.

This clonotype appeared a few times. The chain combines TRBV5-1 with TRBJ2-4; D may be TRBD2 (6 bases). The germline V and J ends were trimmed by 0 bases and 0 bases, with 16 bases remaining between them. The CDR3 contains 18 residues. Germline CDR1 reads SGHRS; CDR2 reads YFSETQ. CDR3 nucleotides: TGCGCCAGCAGCTTGGAATACCGGCGGGGCTTAGCCAAAAACATTCAGTACTTC. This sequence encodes CASSLEYRRGLAKNIQYF. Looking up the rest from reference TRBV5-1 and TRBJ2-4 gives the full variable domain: KAGVTQTPRYLIKTRGQQVTLSCSPISGHRSVSWYQQTPGQGLQFLFEYFSETQRNKGNFPGRFSGRQFSNSRSEMNVSTLELGDSALYLCASSLEYRRGLAKNIQYFGAGTRLSVL.

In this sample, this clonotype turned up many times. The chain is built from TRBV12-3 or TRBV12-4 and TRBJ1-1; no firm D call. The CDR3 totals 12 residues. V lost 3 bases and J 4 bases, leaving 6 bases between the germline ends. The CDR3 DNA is TGTGCCAGCAGTTTGCAAAGCACTGAAGCTTTCTTT. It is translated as CASSLQSTEAFF.

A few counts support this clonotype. DNA for the CDR3: TGTGCCAGCCGAGGGCAGCAAAATCAGCCCCAGCATTTT. The encoded protein is CASRGQQNQPQHF. The chain joins TRBV18 to TRBJ1-5; the D is unclear. From germline, CDR1 is KGHSH and CDR2 LQKENI. The CDR3 totals 13 residues. Trimming pared 8 bases from V and 4 bases from J, leaving 12 bases between.

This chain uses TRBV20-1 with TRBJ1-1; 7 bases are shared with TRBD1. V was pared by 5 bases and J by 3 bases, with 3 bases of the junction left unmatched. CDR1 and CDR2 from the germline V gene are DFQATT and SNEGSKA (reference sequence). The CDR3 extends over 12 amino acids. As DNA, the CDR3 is TGCAGTGCTTGGGACAGTTACACTGAAGCTTTCTTT. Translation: CSAWDSYTEAFF.

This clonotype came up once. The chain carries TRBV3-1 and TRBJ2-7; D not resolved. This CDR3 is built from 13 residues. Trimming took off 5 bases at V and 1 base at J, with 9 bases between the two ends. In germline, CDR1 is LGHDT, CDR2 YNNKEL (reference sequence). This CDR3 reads CASSKARSYEQYF. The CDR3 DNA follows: TGTGCCAGCAGCAAAGCAAGATCCTACGAGCAGTACTTC.

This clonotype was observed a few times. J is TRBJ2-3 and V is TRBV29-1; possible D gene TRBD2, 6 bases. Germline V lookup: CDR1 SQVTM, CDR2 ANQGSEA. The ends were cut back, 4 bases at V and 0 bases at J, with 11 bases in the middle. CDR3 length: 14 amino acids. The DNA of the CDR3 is TGCAGCGTTGTAGCGGTGGCTAGCACAGATACGCAGTATTTT. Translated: CSVVAVASTDTQYF.

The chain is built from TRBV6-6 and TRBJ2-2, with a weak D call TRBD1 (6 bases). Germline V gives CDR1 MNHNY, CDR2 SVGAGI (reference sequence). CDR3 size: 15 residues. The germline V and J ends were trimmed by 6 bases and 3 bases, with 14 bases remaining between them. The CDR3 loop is CASRNRDRYTGELFF. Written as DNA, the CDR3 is TGTGCCAGCAGGAACAGGGACCGTTACACCGGGGAGCTGTTTTTT.

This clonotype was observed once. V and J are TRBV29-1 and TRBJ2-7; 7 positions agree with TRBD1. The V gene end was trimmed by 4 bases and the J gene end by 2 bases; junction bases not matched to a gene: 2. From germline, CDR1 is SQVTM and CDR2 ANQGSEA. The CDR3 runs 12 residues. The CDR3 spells CSVVRGPYEQYF. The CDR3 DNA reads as TGCAGCGTTGTAAGGGGGCCCTACGAGCAGTACTTC.

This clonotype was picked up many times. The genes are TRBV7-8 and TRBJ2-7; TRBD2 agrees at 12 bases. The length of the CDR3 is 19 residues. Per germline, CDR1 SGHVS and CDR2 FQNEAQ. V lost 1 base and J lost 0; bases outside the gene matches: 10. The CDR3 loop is CASSLGILAGGRSSYEQYF. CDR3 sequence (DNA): TGTGCCAGCAGCTTAGGCATACTAGCGGGAGGACGAAGCTCCTACGAGCAGTACTTC.

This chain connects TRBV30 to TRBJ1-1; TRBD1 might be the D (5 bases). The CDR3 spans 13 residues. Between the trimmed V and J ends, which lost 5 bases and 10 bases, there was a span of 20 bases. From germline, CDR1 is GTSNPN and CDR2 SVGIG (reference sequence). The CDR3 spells CAWAIDSPNGAFF. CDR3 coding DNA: TGTGCCTGGGCAATTGACAGCCCGAATGGAGCTTTCTTT.

CDR3 region: CASSYWGKVDTEAFF. CDR3 bases: TGTGCCAGCAGTTATTGGGGCAAGGTGGACACTGAAGCTTTCTTT. This rearrangement joins TRBV6-5 to TRBJ1-1; possible D gene TRBD1, 5 bases. The CDR3 consists of 15 residues. Germline CDR1 is MNHEY and CDR2 is SVGAGI. Deletions cut 3 bases from V and 3 bases from J, with 14 bases between.

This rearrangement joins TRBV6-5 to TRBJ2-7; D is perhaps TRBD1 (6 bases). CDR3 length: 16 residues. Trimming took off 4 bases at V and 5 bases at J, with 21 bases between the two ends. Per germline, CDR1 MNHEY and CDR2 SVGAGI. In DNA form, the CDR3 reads TGTGCCAGCAGTTCCGCACGCTTACAGGGAGTCGACGAGCAGTACTTC. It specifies CASSSARLQGVDEQYF.

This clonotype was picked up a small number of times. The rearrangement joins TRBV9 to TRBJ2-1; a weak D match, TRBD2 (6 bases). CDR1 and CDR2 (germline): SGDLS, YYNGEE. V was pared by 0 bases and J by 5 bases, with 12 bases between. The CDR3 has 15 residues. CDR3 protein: CASSVGRARDNEQFF. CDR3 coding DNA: TGTGCCAGCAGCGTAGGGAGGGCTCGGGACAATGAGCAGTTCTTC.

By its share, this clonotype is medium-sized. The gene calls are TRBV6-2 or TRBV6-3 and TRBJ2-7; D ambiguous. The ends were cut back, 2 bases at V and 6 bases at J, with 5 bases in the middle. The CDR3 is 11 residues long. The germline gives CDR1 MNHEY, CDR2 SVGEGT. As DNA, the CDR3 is TGTGCCAGCAGTTACCCCAGCGAGCAGTACTTC. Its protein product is CASSYPSEQYF.

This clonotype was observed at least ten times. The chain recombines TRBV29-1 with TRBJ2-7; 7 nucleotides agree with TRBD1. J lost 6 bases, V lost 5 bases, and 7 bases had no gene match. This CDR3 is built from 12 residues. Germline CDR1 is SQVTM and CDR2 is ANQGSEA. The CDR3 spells CSVPRGQGEQYF. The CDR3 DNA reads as TGCAGCGTTCCAAGGGGGCAAGGCGAGCAGTACTTC.

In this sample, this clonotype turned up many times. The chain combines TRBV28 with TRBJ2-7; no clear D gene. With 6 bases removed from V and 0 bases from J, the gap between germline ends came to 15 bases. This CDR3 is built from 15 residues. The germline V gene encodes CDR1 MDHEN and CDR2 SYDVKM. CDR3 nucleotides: TGTGCCAGCAGCCCCCCCCGACTGAACTCCTACGAGCAGTACTTC. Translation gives CASSPPRLNSYEQYF.

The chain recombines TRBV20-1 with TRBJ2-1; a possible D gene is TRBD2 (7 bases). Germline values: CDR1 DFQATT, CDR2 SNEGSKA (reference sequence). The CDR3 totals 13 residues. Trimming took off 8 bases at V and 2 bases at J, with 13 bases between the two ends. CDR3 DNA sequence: TGCAGTAGTAGGGGGAGGGCCTACAATGAGCAGTTCTTC. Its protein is CSSRGRAYNEQFF.